This TCR beta chain was sequenced for a study of sequential checkpoint blockade in melanoma. The overall study: Patients were randomized 1:1 to nivolumab-then-ipilimumab or ipilimumab-then-nivolumab first-line. Both treatment sequences were followed by maintenance nivolumab.

This clone appeared a single time. The treatment was: randomized to nivolumab then ipilimumab (arm A) or the reverse (arm B). Germline CDR1 is MGHRA and CDR2 is YSYEKL. This CDR3 has 17 amino acids. V was shortened by 0 bases and J by 2 bases, with 16 bases between the two germline ends. This table comes from immunoSEQ multiplex PCR, and its TCRdb copy is limited to in-frame clones, with some not included. The sample includes about 12,000 clones, more than 65% of them seen just once. This receptor was taken from a human donor with melanoma. Sequenced material: CD8+ T cells sorted from blood (inferred from file names), taken from a patient given nivolumab and ipilimumab in sequence. The chain employs TRBV4-1 and TRBJ1-2; D might be TRBD1 (6 bases). CDR3 region: CASSQDPGGRTNYGYTF. CDR3 nucleotide sequence: TGCGCCAGCAGCCAAGATCCGGGGGGGCGGACGAACTATGGCTACACCTTC.